The 16 T cell receptor beta chains listed next were all sequenced from one sample in a study of blood T cell repertoires in COVID-19. Only in-frame clones appear in the TCRdb table, and some are missing; sequencing was by immunoSEQ multiplex PCR. The table records a few hundred thousand clones, over 85% of them present only once. The source material was peripheral blood. These receptors came from a woman in her 30s with COVID-19, enrolled during active disease.

V is TRBV5-6 and J is TRBJ1-2; 7 bases line up with TRBD1. This CDR3 comprises 16 residues. V lost 0 bases, J lost 1 base, and 6 bases stayed unmatched. Per the germline V gene, CDR1 is SGHDT and CDR2 is YYEEEE. CDR3 residues: CASSLGQGLYNYGYTF. The CDR3 region has the DNA TGTGCCAGCAGCTTGGGACAGGGACTGTATAACTATGGCTACACCTTC.

The genes are TRBV5-1 and TRBJ2-7; 10 bases agree with TRBD1. The CDR3 totals 16 residues. Germline loops: CDR1 SGHRS, CDR2 YFSETQ. The V and J ends lost 3 bases and 4 bases, in that order; junction bases with no gene match: 10. The CDR3 loop is CASSSGPGTGVYEQYF. CDR3 DNA: TGCGCCAGCAGCTCCGGTCCCGGGACAGGGGTTTACGAGCAGTACTTC.

This chain joins TRBV14 and TRBJ2-5; 8 positions agree with TRBD1. CDR1 and CDR2 (germline): SGHDN, FVKESK. The CDR3 totals 14 residues. The trim removed 2 bases at V and 4 bases at J, leaving 3 bases unmatched. CDR3 in DNA: TGTGCCAGCAGCCAACTTGGACAGGGAGAGACCCAGTACTTC. Translation gives CASSQLGQGETQYF.

This chain joins TRBV2 and TRBJ2-7, with TRBD1 as a possible D gene (6 bases). V shed 2 bases and J shed 5 bases, with 13 bases lying between them. Per germline, CDR1 SNHLY and CDR2 FYNNEI. The CDR3 is made up of 14 amino acids. This chain's CDR3 is CASSERTADNEQYV. The DNA for the CDR3 is TGTGCCAGCAGTGAAAGGACAGCAGACAACGAGCAGTACGTC.

The chain combines TRBV2 with TRBJ1-2; TRBD1 matches 7 bases. Germline trimming cut 6 bases from V and 7 bases from J; bases unmatched to any gene: 14. CDR1 is SNHLY, CDR2 FYNNEI, per germline. The CDR3 spans 15 residues. This CDR3 reads CASSNDRVAGGGYTF. The CDR3 DNA is TGTGCCAGCAGCAACGACAGGGTGGCAGGCGGTGGCTACACCTTC.

This clone is a singleton in its sample. This chain links TRBV19 with TRBJ1-2, with D possibly being TRBD1 (5 bases). Germline V gene sequence: CDR1 LNHDA, CDR2 SQIVND (reference sequence). Trimming took off 10 bases at V and 3 bases at J, with 27 bases between the two ends. The CDR3 contains 17 residues. This chain's CDR3 is CAIAGIREKTRDYGYTF. In DNA, the CDR3 is TGTGCCATTGCAGGGATACGGGAGAAAACACGGGACTATGGCTACACCTTC.

This clone has a single count. The gene calls are TRBV6-5 and TRBJ1-6, with a tentative D call TRBD1 (6 bases). V was pared by 6 bases and J by 6 bases, with 15 bases between. CDR3 length: 15 amino acids. Germline lookup yields CDR1 MNHEY and CDR2 SVGAGI. CDR3 nucleotides: TGTGCCAGCAGGATGAACAGGGCCGTTAATTCACCCCTCCACTTT. Amino acids: CASRMNRAVNSPLHF.

The chain is built from TRBV18 and TRBJ1-2; a possible D gene is TRBD1 (6 bases). Germline V gene sequence: CDR1 KGHSH, CDR2 LQKENI. The CDR3 has 14 amino acids. V was trimmed by 0 bases and J by 6 bases, leaving 11 bases between them. As DNA, the CDR3 is TGTGCCAGCTCACCACCGAACAGGGAAAATGGCTACACCTTC. Translation gives CASSPPNRENGYTF.

The V gene is TRBV7-2, the J gene TRBJ2-3; the match to TRBD2 covers 11 bases. Looked up from germline, CDR1 is SGHTA and CDR2 is FQGNSA. V was pared by 3 bases and J by 5 bases, with 4 bases of the junction left unmatched. The CDR3 loop spans 15 amino acids. The CDR3 coding sequence is TGTGCCAGCAGCTTTAGCGGGGGGGCCTTAGATACGCAGTATTTT. Translation: CASSFSGGALDTQYF.

V gene TRBV7-8 combines with J gene TRBJ1-3, with D possibly being TRBD1 (6 bases). CDR3 length: 17 residues. The germline V gene has CDR1 SGHVS and CDR2 FQNEAQ. V was trimmed by 1 base and J by 0 bases, leaving 13 bases between them. CDR3 nucleotide sequence: TGTGCCAGCAGCTTAGTGGGGGCAGTCCCCTCTGGAAACACCATATATTTT. Translated: CASSLVGAVPSGNTIYF.

The V call is TRBV7-9, the J call TRBJ2-7, with D perhaps TRBD1 (6 bases). The CDR3 has 14 amino acids. Germline-derived CDR1 and CDR2 are SEHNR and FQNEAQ (reference sequence). The germline V and J ends were trimmed by 7 bases and 9 bases, with 22 bases remaining between them. The CDR3 sequence is CASTTTTDSLAQYF. In DNA form, the CDR3 reads TGTGCCAGCACTACGACCACGGACAGCCTCGCGCAGTACTTC.

The V and J genes are TRBV4-2 and TRBJ2-1; 9 nucleotides line up with TRBD2. Germline assignment: CDR1 LGHNA and CDR2 YNFKEQ. The junction had 3 bases not matched to a gene; V was cut back by 0 bases and J by 6 bases. The CDR3 is made up of 15 amino acids. In nucleotides, the CDR3 is TGTGCCAGCAGCCAAGAGCGGGGGGGCCCCAATGAGCAGTTCTTC. Translating it yields CASSQERGGPNEQFF.

This sequence joins TRBV27 and TRBJ2-3, with TRBD2 identical over 13 bases. Germline trimming cut 7 bases from V and 1 base from J; bases unmatched to any gene: 5. The CDR3 has 16 amino acids. Germline assignment: CDR1 MNHEY and CDR2 SMNVEV (reference sequence). The DNA of the CDR3 is TGTGCCAGCAAACTAGCGGGGGGGCCTCGCACAGATACGCAGTATTTT. Translated, it gives CASKLAGGPRTDTQYF.

The chain couples TRBV19 to TRBJ1-2; D ambiguous. Trimming stripped 6 bases from V and 2 bases from J, with 19 bases between. There are 16 residues in the CDR3. Looked up from germline, CDR1 is LNHDA and CDR2 is SQIVND (reference sequence). This CDR3 is CASRPERAAANYGYTF. CDR3 nucleotides: TGTGCCAGTAGGCCGGAGAGGGCAGCGGCGAACTATGGCTACACCTTC.

This clone is a singleton in its sample. The V and J genes are TRBV5-4 and TRBJ1-6; 10 bases match TRBD1. V shed 3 bases and J 7 bases; nucleotides not matched to a gene: 10. CDR1 is SGHNT and CDR2 is YYREEE in the germline V gene (reference sequence). This CDR3 contains 17 residues. CDR3 region: CASSSDRGGLGNSPLHF. CDR3 sequence (DNA): TGTGCCAGCAGCTCGGACAGGGGGGGGCTCGGGAATTCACCCCTCCACTTT.

The chain employs TRBV19 and TRBJ1-5; the D is unclear. Germline V gives CDR1 LNHDA, CDR2 SQIVND (reference sequence). Trimming shortened V by 9 bases and J by 2 bases, and 14 bases separated the two germline ends. The CDR3 is made up of 14 amino acids. CDR3 protein: CASRGGGGNQPQHF. The CDR3, as DNA: TGTGCCAGCCGGGGAGGCGGGGGCAATCAGCCCCAGCATTTT.